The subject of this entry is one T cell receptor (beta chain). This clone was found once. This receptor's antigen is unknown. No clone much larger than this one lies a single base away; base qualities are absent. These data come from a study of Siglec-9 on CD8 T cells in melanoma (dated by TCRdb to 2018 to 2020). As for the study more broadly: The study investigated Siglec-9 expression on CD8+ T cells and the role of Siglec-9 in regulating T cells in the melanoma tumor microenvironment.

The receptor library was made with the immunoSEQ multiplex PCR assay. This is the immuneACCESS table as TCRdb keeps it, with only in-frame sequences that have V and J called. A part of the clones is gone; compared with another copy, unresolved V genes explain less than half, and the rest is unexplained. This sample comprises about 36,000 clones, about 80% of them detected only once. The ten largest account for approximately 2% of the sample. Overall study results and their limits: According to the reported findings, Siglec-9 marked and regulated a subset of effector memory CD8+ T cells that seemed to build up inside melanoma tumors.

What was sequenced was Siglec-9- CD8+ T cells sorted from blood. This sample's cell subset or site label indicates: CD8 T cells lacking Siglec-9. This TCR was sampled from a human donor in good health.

The DNA sequence is TGTGCCAGCAGTGAGGGACACCTACTAGCCAAAAACATTCAGTACTTC. Translated, this gives CASSEGHLLAKNIQYF. This receptor chain uses TRBV2 and TRBJ2-4; the D gene is perhaps TRBD1, from 6 matching bases. V drops 3 bases and J drops 0 bases, leaving 12 bases in between. Counted from cysteine to phenylalanine, this CDR3 has 16 amino acids. Only the CDR3 portion is preserved as DNA: 48 bases, with reading frame beginning at the first base. The germline V gene encodes CDR1 SNHLY and CDR2 FYNNEI.